Shown below are 21 T cell receptor beta chains from a single sample sequenced in a study of response to subunit inactivated influenza vaccine. MiXCR, applied by TCRdb to the RT-PCR reads, yields one record per CDR3 protein. The sample has 500,000 to 550,000 distinct CDR3 sequences, roughly 25% seen once. These data were likewise used in another study, on T cells expressing NK-cell markers. That work contributes: UMI-tagged 5'RACE template switching yielded the TCR beta cDNA.

The sample consisted of CD4+ T cells sorted from PBMCs, taken 11 to 12 days after vaccination. These receptors were obtained from a man aged 50 or older who received an inactivated influenza vaccine.

V and J are TRBV6-1 and TRBJ2-5; no reliable D call. V was trimmed by 2 bases and J by 5 bases, leaving 9 bases between them. The CDR3 sequence is 13 residues long. Germline CDR1 and CDR2: MNHNS and SASEGT. The DNA of the CDR3 is TGTGCCAGCAGTGAATCGGTCTGGGAGACCCAGTACTTC. This translates into CASSESVWETQYF.

The genes are TRBV7-9 and TRBJ1-1; D gene unclear. Germline values: CDR1 SEHNR, CDR2 FQNEAQ (reference sequence). V dropped 5 bases and J dropped 4 bases, with 14 bases sitting between them. The CDR3 has 14 residues. The CDR3 DNA follows: TGTGCCAGCAGCCTAGGCCCCCGGAGCACTGAAGCTTTCTTT. Protein sequence: CASSLGPRSTEAFF.

The rearrangement links TRBV11-2 to TRBJ2-1, with D unresolved. The V gene's germline CDR1 is SGHAT and CDR2 FQNNGV. The CDR3 runs to 13 residues. The ends were cut back, 5 bases at V and 4 bases at J, with 9 bases in the middle. The CDR3 loop is CASSQPQYNEQFF. CDR3 DNA: TGTGCCAGCAGCCAACCTCAGTACAATGAGCAGTTCTTC.

This clonotype was detected only a few times. The J gene is TRBJ2-1, the V gene TRBV7-2; possible D gene TRBD2, 6 bases. The length of the CDR3 is 18 residues. V lost 0 bases to trimming and J lost 8 bases, with 23 bases between them. Germline V lookup: CDR1 SGHTA, CDR2 FQGNSA. The CDR3 nucleotides read TGTGCCAGCAGCTTAGCCCCACGGGAGATGACGAACAGGTATGAGCAGTTCTTC. Its protein is CASSLAPREMTNRYEQFF.

Only a few counts were recorded for this clonotype. The chain carries TRBV28 and TRBJ1-3; D is possibly TRBD1 (6 bases). Germline-derived CDR1 and CDR2 are MDHEN and SYDVKM. The CDR3 runs to 14 residues. V was shortened by 6 bases and J by 2 bases, with 11 bases between the two germline ends. In DNA, the CDR3 is TGTGCCAGCAGACCAGGGGTAGCTGGAAACACCATATATTTT. Translating it yields CASRPGVAGNTIYF.

This clonotype was detected many times. In DNA, the CDR3 is TGTGCCAGCAGAAAAACCGGGACTAGCAATGAGCAGTTCTTC. This encodes CASRKTGTSNEQFF. V usage is TRBV11-2 and J usage is TRBJ2-1; 8 bases match TRBD2. With 6 bases clipped from V and 6 bases from J, the junction kept 7 bases outside the gene matches. The length of the CDR3 is 14 residues. The germline CDR1 and CDR2 sequences are SGHAT and FQNNGV. Complete variable domain (other parts from reference TRBV11-2 and TRBJ2-1): EAGVAQSPRYKIIEKRQSVAFWCNPISGHATLYWYQQILGQGPKLLIQFQNNGVVDDSQLPKDRFSAERLKGVDSTLKIQPAKLEDSAVYLCASRKTGTSNEQFFGPGTRLTVL.

This clonotype has more than one count but fewer than ten. The V call is TRBV12-3 or TRBV12-4, the J call TRBJ2-7; 8 nucleotides align to TRBD2. The CDR3 spans 12 residues. Trimming cost V 8 bases and J 9 bases; bases outside gene matches: 9. The CDR3 here is CASGGGRVTQYF. CDR3 sequence (DNA): TGTGCCAGCGGCGGGGGGAGGGTCACGCAGTACTTC.

The gene calls are TRBV20-1 and TRBJ2-3; D remains unclear. The length of the CDR3 is 12 residues. V was clipped by 4 bases and J by 2 bases, with 7 bases between them. Germline assignment: CDR1 DFQATT and CDR2 SNEGSKA (reference sequence). The CDR3 DNA follows: TGCAGTGCTACGGAGAACACAGATACGCAGTATTTT. Residues: CSATENTDTQYF.

This chain joins TRBV12-3 or TRBV12-4 and TRBJ2-7; D remains ambiguous. Trimming took off 5 bases at V and 3 bases at J, with 8 bases between the two ends. CDR3 size: 12 residues. CDR3 in amino acids: CASSDFGYEQYF. The CDR3 DNA reads as TGTGCCAGCAGTGACTTTGGCTACGAGCAGTACTTC.

The genes are TRBV3-1 and TRBJ2-5, with unresolved D. The ends were cut back, 0 bases at V and 8 bases at J, with 7 bases in the middle. In germline, CDR1 is LGHDT, CDR2 YNNKEL (reference sequence). The CDR3 sequence is 12 residues long. CDR3 in DNA: TGTGCCAGCAGCCAAGATGTCTCAACCCAGTACTTC. Translation: CASSQDVSTQYF.

This clonotype was seen more than once but under ten times. This chain uses TRBV6-6 with TRBJ2-3; tentatively, D is TRBD2 (6 bases). This CDR3 contains 12 residues. V gave up 6 bases and J gave up 6 bases, with 10 bases separating them. Germline loops: CDR1 MNHNY, CDR2 SVGAGI (reference sequence). CDR3 bases: TGTGCCAGCAGGAGCGGGTCCGATACGCAGTATTTT. It specifies CASRSGSDTQYF.

CDR3 bases: TGCGCCAGCAGCTTTACCAGGGGGCTCAGCACTGAAGCTTTCTTT. Translation: CASSFTRGLSTEAFF. V and J are TRBV5-1 and TRBJ1-1; TRBD1 agrees at 8 bases. Losses at the gene ends were 2 bases for V and 4 bases for J; bases not matched to a gene: 7. CDR3 length equals 15 residues. CDR1 and CDR2 (germline): SGHRS, YFSETQ.

This clonotype was seen a few times. V and J are TRBV20-1 and TRBJ2-1, with 10 positions matching TRBD2. Germline CDR1 is DFQATT and CDR2 is SNEGSKA (reference sequence). The junction had 5 bases not matched to a gene; V was cut back by 6 bases and J by 9 bases. The CDR3 contains 12 residues. CDR3 sequence reads: CSARAGGFEQFF. The CDR3 DNA sequence: TGCAGTGCACGAGCGGGAGGGTTTGAGCAGTTCTTC.

CDR3 bases: TGTGCCAGCAGAACTACAGGGGGCAGAGACTATGGCTACACCTTC. This encodes CASRTTGGRDYGYTF. The J gene is TRBJ1-2, the V gene TRBV28, with 9 bases identical to TRBD1. With V trimmed by 6 bases and J by 3 bases, 8 bases remained unmatched. This CDR3 contains 15 residues. Germline CDR1 and CDR2: MDHEN and SYDVKM.

This clonotype was seen many times. The chain recombines TRBV29-1 with TRBJ1-5, with D possibly being TRBD1 (6 bases). Per germline, CDR1 SQVTM and CDR2 ANQGSEA. This CDR3 contains 12 residues. V was pared by 4 bases and J by 3 bases, with 7 bases between. CDR3 region: CSVAGANQPQHF. The CDR3 DNA is TGCAGCGTTGCAGGGGCCAATCAGCCCCAGCATTTT.

The gene calls are TRBV2 and TRBJ1-1; no definite D call. CDR1 and CDR2 (germline): SNHLY, FYNNEI. The V gene lost 3 bases and the J gene lost 1 base, with 6 bases spanning the gap. CDR3 length: 13 amino acids. The CDR3 DNA is TGTGCCAGCAGTGACAGCAGGAACACTGAAGCTTTCTTT. This codes for CASSDSRNTEAFF.

This clonotype showed up just a few times. The rearrangement joins TRBV5-4 to TRBJ2-1, with 10 nucleotides matching TRBD2. V lost 0 bases to trimming and J lost 5 bases; unmatched junction nucleotides: 5. The CDR3 length is 16 residues. Germline CDR1 reads SGHNT; CDR2 reads YYREEE (reference sequence). For the CDR3, the DNA is TGTGCCAGCAGCTTGGGTGGACTAGCGGAAAACAATGAGCAGTTCTTC. Its protein product is CASSLGGLAENNEQFF.

Many counts were recorded for this clonotype. The chain uses TRBV15 and TRBJ1-4; D unresolved. The V and J ends lost 0 bases and 3 bases respectively, with 14 bases between them. Germline V lookup: CDR1 LNHNV, CDR2 YYDKDF (reference sequence). This CDR3 is built from 17 residues. The CDR3 here is CATSRDQEWAPNEKLFF. CDR3 bases: TGTGCCACCAGCAGAGATCAGGAGTGGGCACCTAATGAAAAACTGTTTTTT.

This clonotype was picked up a small number of times. This chain links TRBV29-1 with TRBJ2-1; D not certain. Trimming removed 1 base at V and 6 bases at J, with 16 bases between. The CDR3 loop spans 15 amino acids. Germline V gene sequence: CDR1 SQVTM, CDR2 ANQGSEA. The CDR3 DNA sequence: TGCAGCGTTGAAGTAAAACGGAAGTTAACCAATGAGCAGTTCTTC. Its protein is CSVEVKRKLTNEQFF.

The rearrangement joins TRBV24-1 to TRBJ2-5, with a weak D call TRBD1 (6 bases). CDR3 size: 14 residues. V lost 5 bases to trimming and J lost 5 bases, with 14 bases between them. Germline V gene data show CDR1 as KGHDR and CDR2 as SFDVKD. CDR3 amino acids: CATSASGTGETQYF. The DNA for the CDR3 is TGTGCCACCAGTGCCTCGGGAACAGGGGAGACCCAGTACTTC.

The table lists this clonotype with a few counts. V and J are TRBV7-3 and TRBJ2-5; D tentatively fits TRBD1 or TRBD2 (5 bases each). The length of the CDR3 is 13 residues. V dropped 5 bases and J dropped 5 bases, with 12 bases sitting between them. Per the germline V gene, CDR1 is SGHTA and CDR2 is FQGTGA. The CDR3 loop is CASSGTYRETQYF. CDR3 DNA sequence: TGTGCCAGCAGCGGGACCTATAGGGAGACCCAGTACTTC.